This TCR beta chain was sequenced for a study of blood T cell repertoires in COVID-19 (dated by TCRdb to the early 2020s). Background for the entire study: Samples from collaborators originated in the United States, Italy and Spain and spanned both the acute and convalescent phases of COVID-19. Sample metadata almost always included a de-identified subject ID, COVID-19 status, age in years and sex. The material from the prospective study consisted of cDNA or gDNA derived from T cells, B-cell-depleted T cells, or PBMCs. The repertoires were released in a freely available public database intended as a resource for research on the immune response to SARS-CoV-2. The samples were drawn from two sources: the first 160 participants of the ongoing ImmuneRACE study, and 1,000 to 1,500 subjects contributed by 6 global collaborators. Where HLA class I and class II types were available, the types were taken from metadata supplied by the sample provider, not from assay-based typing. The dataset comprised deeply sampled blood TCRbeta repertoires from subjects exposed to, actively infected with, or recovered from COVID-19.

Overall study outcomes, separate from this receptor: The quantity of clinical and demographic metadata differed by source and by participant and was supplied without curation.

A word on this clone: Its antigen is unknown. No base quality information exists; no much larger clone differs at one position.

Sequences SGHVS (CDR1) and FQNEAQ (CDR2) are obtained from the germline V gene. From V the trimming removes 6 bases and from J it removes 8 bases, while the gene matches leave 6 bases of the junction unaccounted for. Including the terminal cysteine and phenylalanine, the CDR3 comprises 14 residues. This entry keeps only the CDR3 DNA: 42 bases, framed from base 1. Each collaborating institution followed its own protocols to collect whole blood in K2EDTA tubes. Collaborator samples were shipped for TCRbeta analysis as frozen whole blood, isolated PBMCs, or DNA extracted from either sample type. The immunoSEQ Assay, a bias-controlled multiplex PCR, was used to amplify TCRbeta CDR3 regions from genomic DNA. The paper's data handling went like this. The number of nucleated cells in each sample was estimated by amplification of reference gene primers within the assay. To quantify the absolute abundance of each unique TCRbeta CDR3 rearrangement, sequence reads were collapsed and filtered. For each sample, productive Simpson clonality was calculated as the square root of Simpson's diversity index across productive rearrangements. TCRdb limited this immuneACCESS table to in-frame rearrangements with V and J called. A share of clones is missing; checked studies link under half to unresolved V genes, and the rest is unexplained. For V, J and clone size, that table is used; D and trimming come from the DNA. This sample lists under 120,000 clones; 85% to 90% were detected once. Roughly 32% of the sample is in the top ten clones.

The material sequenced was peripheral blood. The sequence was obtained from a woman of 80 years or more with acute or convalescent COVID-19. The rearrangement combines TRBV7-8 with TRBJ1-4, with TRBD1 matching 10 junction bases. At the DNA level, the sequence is TGTGCCAGCAGTTGGGACAGGGGATCGGAAAAACTGTTTTTT. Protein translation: CASSWDRGSEKLFF.